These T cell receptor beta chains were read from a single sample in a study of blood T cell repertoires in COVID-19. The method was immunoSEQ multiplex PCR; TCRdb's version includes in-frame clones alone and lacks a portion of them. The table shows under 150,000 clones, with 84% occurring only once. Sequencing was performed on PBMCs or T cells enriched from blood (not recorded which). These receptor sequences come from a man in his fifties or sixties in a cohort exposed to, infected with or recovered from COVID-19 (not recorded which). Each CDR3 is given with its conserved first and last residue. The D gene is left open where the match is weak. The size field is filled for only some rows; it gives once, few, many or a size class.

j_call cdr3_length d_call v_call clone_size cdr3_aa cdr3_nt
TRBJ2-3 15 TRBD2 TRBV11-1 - CASSLNSGRLDTQYF TGTGCCAGCAGCTTAAATAGCGGGAGACTAGATACGCAGTATTTT
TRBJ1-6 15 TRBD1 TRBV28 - CASSSGDRLNSPLHF TGTGCCAGCAGTTCCGGGGACAGGCTTAATTCACCCCTCCACTTT
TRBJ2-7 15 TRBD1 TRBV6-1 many CASSETGEGIYEQYF TGTGCCAGCAGTGAGACAGGGGAAGGGATCTACGAGCAGTACTTC
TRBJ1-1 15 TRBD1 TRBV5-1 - CASSWDRVELGEAFF TGCGCCAGCAGTTGGGACAGGGTCGAGTTGGGTGAAGCTTTCTTT
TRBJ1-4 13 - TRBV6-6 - CASLTAPGEKLFF TGTGCCAGTCTGACAGCCCCCGGGGAAAAACTGTTTTTT
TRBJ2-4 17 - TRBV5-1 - CASSLEGSLVAKNIQYF TGCGCCAGCAGCTTGGAGGGGTCCCTAGTAGCCAAAAACATTCAGTACTTC
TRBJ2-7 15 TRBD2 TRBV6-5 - CASILSWGTRDEQYF TGTGCCAGCATCCTCAGCTGGGGGACTAGAGACGAGCAGTACTTC
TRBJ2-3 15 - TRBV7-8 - CASSPVERNTDTQYF TGTGCCAGCAGCCCAGTGGAGCGTAACACAGATACGCAGTATTTT
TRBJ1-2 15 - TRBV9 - CASRGTGVEFYGYTF TGTGCCAGCAGGGGTACAGGAGTCGAATTCTATGGCTACACCTTC
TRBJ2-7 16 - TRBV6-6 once CASSYSIGQGPYEQYF TGTGCCAGCAGTTACTCTATCGGGCAGGGTCCCTACGAGCAGTACTTC
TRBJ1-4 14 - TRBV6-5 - CASSPYGGEEKLFF TGTGCCAGCAGCCCATACGGGGGGGAGGAAAAACTGTTTTTT
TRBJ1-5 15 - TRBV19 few CASKSWAGSGQPQHF TGTGCCAGTAAGTCATGGGCAGGGTCTGGGCAGCCCCAGCATTTT
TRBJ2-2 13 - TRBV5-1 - CASSLQYTGELFF TGCGCCAGCAGCTTGCAGTACACCGGGGAGCTGTTTTTT